Following are 22 T cell receptor beta chains from one sample sequenced in a study of T cells in Graves' hyperthyroidism and ophthalmopathy. Amplification targeted TCR beta CDR3 regions from RNA transcripts. TCR CDR3 regions were first amplified by RT-PCR with HTBI primers. One entry per CDR3 protein results from TCRdb running MiXCR on the multiplex PCR reads. Found here are 300,000 to 350,000 distinct CDR3 sequences, about 18% of them singletons; the top ten hold approximately 49%. The sequencing input was blood. These TCRs come from a woman in her 50s with Graves' hyperthyroidism.

This clonotype was counted at least ten times. V usage is TRBV2 and J usage is TRBJ1-1; D remains unclear. There are 13 residues in the CDR3. Per the germline V gene, CDR1 is SNHLY and CDR2 is FYNNEI. Trimming removed 1 base from V and 4 bases from J, with 7 bases in between. This chain's CDR3 is CASSEVGITEAFF. CDR3 in DNA: TGTGCCAGCAGTGAAGTAGGGATCACTGAAGCTTTCTTT.

The chain is built from TRBV20-1 and TRBJ1-2, with 8 positions matching TRBD1. Germline V gene lookup returns CDR1 DFQATT and CDR2 SNEGSKA (reference sequence). CDR3 length: 12 amino acids. Trimming at V came to 6 bases and at J to 3 bases, leaving 3 bases not matched to a gene. The CDR3 loop reads CSAKQGDYGYTF. The DNA for the CDR3 is TGCAGTGCCAAACAGGGGGACTATGGCTACACCTTC.

The chain is built from TRBV25-1 and TRBJ2-7, with unresolved D. Trimming left V 5 bases short and J 1 base short, with 12 bases between. The length of the CDR3 is 14 residues. Germline CDR1 is MGHDK and CDR2 is SYGVNS. The CDR3 loop is CASSKLDGSYEQYF. The CDR3 DNA follows: TGTGCCAGCAGTAAGTTGGACGGTTCCTACGAGCAGTACTTC.

This clonotype was found many times. The chain is built from TRBV3-1 and TRBJ1-1; 10 bases line up with TRBD1. The length of the CDR3 is 15 residues. Per the germline V gene, CDR1 is LGHDT and CDR2 is YNNKEL (reference sequence). Trimming cost V 8 bases and J 3 bases; bases outside gene matches: 9. The CDR3 bases are TGTGCCAGCCGACGACAGGGGGCTTCGGACACTGAAGCTTTCTTT. Translating gives CASRRQGASDTEAFF. The whole variable domain, filled in from reference TRBV3-1 and TRBJ1-1, reads DTAVSQTPKYLVTQMGNDKSIKCEQNLGHDTMYWYKQDSKKFLKIMFSYNNKELIINETVPNRFSPKSPDKAHLNLHINSLELGDSAVYFCASRRQGASDTEAFFGQGTRLTVV.

This clonotype was counted at least ten times. The chain couples TRBV20-1 to TRBJ2-5; 9 positions agree with TRBD1. Germline assignment: CDR1 DFQATT and CDR2 SNEGSKA (reference sequence). The trim removed 3 bases at V and 1 base at J, leaving 3 bases unmatched. This CDR3 comprises 14 residues. CDR3 region: CSASLGQGQETQYF. The CDR3 region has the DNA TGCAGTGCTAGCTTGGGACAGGGCCAAGAGACCCAGTACTTC.

This clonotype was found many times. This rearrangement joins TRBV12-3 or TRBV12-4 to TRBJ1-1, with 7 bases fitting TRBD1. This CDR3 has 14 amino acids. V shed 0 bases, J shed 9 bases, and the junction held 7 bases outside the gene matches. The CDR3 sequence is CASSLAGQVVKAFF. In DNA form, the CDR3 reads TGTGCCAGCAGTTTAGCCGGACAGGTCGTGAAAGCTTTCTTT.

The chain joins TRBV11-1 to TRBJ1-2; 7 nucleotides align to TRBD1. Looked up from germline, CDR1 is SGHAT and CDR2 is FQDESV (reference sequence). J lost 6 bases, V lost 1 base, and 8 bases had no gene match. The CDR3 has 15 amino acids. CDR3 sequence: CASSLEGGGFDGYTF. The CDR3 nucleotides are TGTGCCAGCAGCTTAGAAGGGGGCGGCTTTGATGGCTACACCTTC.

This clonotype came up many times. The chain joins TRBV28 to TRBJ2-5, with D maybe TRBD2 (5 bases). V was shortened by 7 bases and J by 14 bases, with 20 bases between the two germline ends. Germline CDR1 is MDHEN and CDR2 is SYDVKM. This CDR3 has 12 residues. Here the CDR3 DNA reads TGTGCCAGCAAGCGGCCAGGCGACCCGGGATACTTC. It is translated as CASKRPGDPGYF.

This clonotype was seen ten or more times. The chain has TRBV27 and TRBJ1-5; D not certain. Trimming removed 5 bases at V and 0 bases at J, with 8 bases between. The germline CDR1 and CDR2 sequences are MNHEY and SMNVEV (reference sequence). CDR3 length equals 14 residues. The CDR3 loop is CASSGQNSNQPQHF. Written as DNA, the CDR3 is TGTGCCAGCAGTGGGCAAAATAGCAATCAGCCCCAGCATTTT.

Ten or more counts support this clonotype. The chain has TRBV5-1 and TRBJ1-2, with D unresolved. Trimming took off 0 bases at V and 6 bases at J, with 15 bases between the two ends. In germline, CDR1 is SGHRS, CDR2 YFSETQ. This CDR3 comprises 15 residues. Here the CDR3 DNA reads TGCGCCAGCAGCTTGGAAGGGTCGCACCTACATGGCTACACCTTC. Translated, it gives CASSLEGSHLHGYTF.

This chain links TRBV6-1 with TRBJ1-3; 7 positions match TRBD1. V was clipped by 5 bases and J by 2 bases; unmatched bases: 6. This CDR3 contains 15 residues. Germline V CDR1 and CDR2: MNHNS, SASEGT. CDR3 DNA: TGTGCCAGCAGTACCGGGACAGCAACTGGAAACACCATATATTTT. Amino acids: CASSTGTATGNTIYF.

This chain connects TRBV19 to TRBJ2-7, with 10 nucleotides matching TRBD2. V shed 1 base and J 2 bases; nucleotides not matched to a gene: 2. Germline CDR1 reads LNHDA; CDR2 reads SQIVND (reference sequence). CDR3 size: 15 residues. In nucleotides, the CDR3 is TGTGCCAGTAGTATAGCACTAGCGGGACCCTACGAGCAGTACTTC. Translation gives CASSIALAGPYEQYF.

This clonotype occurred once. The chain carries TRBV11-2 and TRBJ1-2; the match to TRBD1 covers 10 bases. The CDR3 spans 14 residues. Unmatched junction bases numbered 5, after V lost 3 bases and J lost 7 bases. Germline V gene lookup returns CDR1 SGHAT and CDR2 FQNNGV. CDR3 coding DNA: TGTGCCAGCAGCTTGGAGGGGACAGGGGTTGGCTACACCTTC. It yields the protein CASSLEGTGVGYTF. Combining the CDR3 with reference TRBV11-2 and TRBJ1-2 gives the whole variable domain EAGVAQSPRYKIIEKRQSVAFWCNPISGHATLYWYQQILGQGPKLLIQFQNNGVVDDSQLPKDRFSAERLKGVDSTLKIQPAKLEDSAVYLCASSLEGTGVGYTFGSGTRLTVV.

V gene TRBV28 combines with J gene TRBJ2-1; D is possibly TRBD2 (6 bases). Germline loops: CDR1 MDHEN, CDR2 SYDVKM. The V end was cut by 6 bases, the J end by 8 bases, with 17 bases between. There are 14 residues in the CDR3. The CDR3 nucleotides are TGTGCCAGCAGCGTCCAACGGGACTCCTATGAGCAGTTCTTC. It translates to CASSVQRDSYEQFF. The variable domain in full, with the rest retrieved from reference TRBV28 and TRBJ2-1, is DVKVTQSSRYLVKRTGEKVFLECVQDMDHENMFWYRQDPGLGLRLIYFSYDVKMKEKGDIPEGYSVSREKKERFSLILESASTNQTSMYLCASSVQRDSYEQFFGPGTRLTVL.

This clonotype was counted ten times or more. The chain combines TRBV20-1 with TRBJ1-1; 9 bases fit TRBD1. The germline gives CDR1 DFQATT, CDR2 SNEGSKA (reference sequence). CDR3 size: 14 residues. V shed 1 base and J 3 bases; nucleotides not matched to a gene: 3. This CDR3 reads CSARGDREDTEAFF. The CDR3 DNA follows: TGCAGTGCTAGAGGGGACAGGGAGGACACTGAAGCTTTCTTT.

This clonotype was picked up many times. The chain links TRBV7-8 to TRBJ1-6, with 9 bases identical to TRBD1. The V gene end was trimmed by 1 base and the J gene end by 10 bases; junction bases not matched to a gene: 5. The CDR3 length is 15 residues. The V gene's germline CDR1 is SGHVS and CDR2 FQNEAQ. The CDR3 nucleotides are TGTGCCAGCAGCTTAGTGGGACAGGGCGACTCACCCCTCCACTTT. Translated, it gives CASSLVGQGDSPLHF.

The rearrangement joins TRBV12-3 or TRBV12-4 to TRBJ2-2; D is undetermined. The CDR3 totals 17 residues. The germline V and J ends were trimmed by 5 bases and 1 base, with 17 bases remaining between them. The CDR3 DNA reads TGTGCCAGCAGTCCCCGCGCAGATCCTATGAACACCGGGGAGCTGTTTTTT. Its translation: CASSPRADPMNTGELFF.

V gene TRBV3-1 combines with J gene TRBJ2-7, with 8 bases matching TRBD1. The germline gives CDR1 LGHDT, CDR2 YNNKEL (reference sequence). Germline trimming cut 3 bases from V and 2 bases from J; bases unmatched to any gene: 6. This CDR3 contains 15 residues. The CDR3 bases are TGTGCCAGCAGCCATACAGGGGGTAGCACCTACGAGCAGTACGTC. Translating gives CASSHTGGSTYEQYV.

This clonotype was counted between two and nine times. The chain carries TRBV5-6 and TRBJ1-5, with D possibly TRBD1 on 6 matching bases. This CDR3 is built from 14 residues. The V end lost 0 bases, the J end lost 6 bases, and 10 bases lay between the germline ends. The germline V gene encodes CDR1 SGHDT and CDR2 YYEEEE. The CDR3 loop reads CASSLAGAGQPQHF. CDR3 DNA sequence: TGTGCCAGCAGCTTGGCGGGGGCCGGTCAGCCCCAGCATTTT.

This clonotype was observed many times. This chain joins TRBV18 and TRBJ2-7; 8 bases fit TRBD2. From germline, CDR1 is KGHSH and CDR2 LQKENI. The CDR3 runs 14 residues. With V trimmed by 4 bases and J by 2 bases, 4 bases remained unmatched. CDR3 coding DNA: TGTGCCAGCTCACTTGGACTAGCCACCTACGAGCAGTACTTC. As protein: CASSLGLATYEQYF.

The chain couples TRBV9 to TRBJ2-1; no reliable D call. The germline V gene has CDR1 SGDLS and CDR2 YYNGEE. Trimming removed 3 bases at V and 0 bases at J, with 16 bases between. The CDR3 spans 17 residues. The CDR3 protein is CASSARPRHSSYNEQFF. CDR3 in DNA: TGTGCCAGCAGCGCCAGACCCCGGCACAGCTCCTACAATGAGCAGTTCTTC. The whole variable domain, filled in from reference TRBV9 and TRBJ2-1, reads DSGVTQTPKHLITATGQRVTLRCSPRSGDLSVYWYQQSLDQGLQFLIQYYNGEERAKGNILERFSAQQFPDLHSELNLSSLELGDSALYFCASSARPRHSSYNEQFFGPGTRLTVL.

On this clonotype itself: One junction end does not reproduce the germline sequence, and a read error may be involved. V and J are TRBV6-1 and TRBJ2-1; 10 nucleotides line up with TRBD2. The CDR3 loop spans 15 amino acids. Germline V lookup: CDR1 MNHNS, CDR2 SASEGT. The CDR3, as DNA: TGTGCCATCAGTGAGTCTGGGACTAGCGCGGATGAGCAGTTCTTC. Amino acid sequence: CAISESGTSADEQFF.